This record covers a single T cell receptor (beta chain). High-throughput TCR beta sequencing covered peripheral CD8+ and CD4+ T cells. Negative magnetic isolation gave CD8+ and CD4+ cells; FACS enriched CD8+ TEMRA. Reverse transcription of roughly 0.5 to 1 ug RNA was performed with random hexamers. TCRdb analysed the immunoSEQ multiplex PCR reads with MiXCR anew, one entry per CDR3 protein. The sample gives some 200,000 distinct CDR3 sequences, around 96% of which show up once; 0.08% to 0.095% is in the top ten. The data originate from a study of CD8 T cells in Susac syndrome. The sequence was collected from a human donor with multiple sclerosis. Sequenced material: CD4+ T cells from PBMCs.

CDR3 sequence: CSARGLAEYNEQFF. The CDR3 nucleotides are TGCAGTGCCAGGGGGCTAGCAGAATACAATGAGCAGTTCTTC. J is TRBJ2-1 and V is TRBV20-1, with 8 bases fitting TRBD1. With 6 bases clipped from V and 4 bases from J, the junction kept 8 bases outside the gene matches. CDR1 DFQATT and CDR2 SNEGSKA come from the germline V gene (reference sequence). The CDR3 runs 14 residues.